The 8 T cell receptor beta chains listed next were all sequenced from one sample in a study of CD8+ T cells in alopecia areata. cDNA reverse transcribed from extracted RNA served as the sequencing template. Repertoires were generated with immunoSEQ multiplex PCR, while TCRdb's copy carries only in-frame clones and drops some. There are 270,000 or so clones in the sample, none observed a single time. Markers used for sorting pooled cutaneous lymph node cells were CD4, CD8alpha, NKG2D, NKG2ACE and others. The specimen was CD4+ T cells sorted from a lymph node. The source of these receptors is a C3H/HeJ mouse with alopecia areata. Strain haplotype (MHC): H2-k.

There are a few counts of this clone. The listed genes are named as in mouse. The read terminates 4 residues ahead of where the CDR3 ends, so the germline J gene completes it. The genes are TRBV1 and TRBJ1-1, with no clear D. This CDR3 spans 14 amino acids. Germline CDR1 is NSQYPW and CDR2 is LRSPGD (reference sequence). V was shortened by 0 bases and J by 2 bases, with 7 bases between the two germline ends. The sequenced part of the CDR3 DNA is TGCACCTGCAGTGCAGATGCACATAACACA. It is translated as CTCSADAHNT. The full CDR3 protein reads CTCSADAHNTEVFF.

Concerning this clone: Gene names and germline match the mouse. The sequence runs out 3 residues before the end of the CDR3; the remainder is reconstructed from the germline J gene. The chain couples TRBV19 to TRBJ1-6, with TRBD1 as a possible D gene (5 bases). TRBJ1-6 is placed among ORFs of uncertain function. Between the trimmed V and J ends, which lost 5 bases and 3 bases, there was a span of 15 bases. This CDR3 has 16 amino acids. In germline, CDR1 is FNHDT, CDR2 SITEND (reference sequence). CDR3 region: CASSPKRGHYNSPLYF. The DNA read from the CDR3 is TGTGCCAGCAGCCCCAAAAGAGGACACTATAATTCGCCC.

This clone came up many times. Mouse names are used for the genes. The part of the CDR3 DNA that was read is TGTGCCTGGAGTCTGGCAAACACCGGG. Encoded protein: CAWSLANTG. The CDR3 in its entirety is CAWSLANTGQLYF. The chain uses TRBV31 and TRBJ2-2; D ambiguous. The read halts 4 residues ahead of the CDR3 end, with the missing end drawn from the germline J gene. CDR3 length equals 13 residues. Trimming took off 0 bases at V and 0 bases at J, with 2 bases between the two ends. From germline, CDR1 is GKSSPN and CDR2 SITVG.

This clone was counted between two and nine times. Germline and genes: mouse. The CDR3 is cut off 4 residues early in the read; its end comes from the germline J gene. Other nucleotide sequences from this sample produce the same CDR3. This chain links TRBV29 with TRBJ1-2; the match to TRBD1 covers 9 bases. Unmatched junction bases numbered 2, after V lost 6 bases and J lost 3 bases. CDR1 MSHET and CDR2 SYDVDS come from the germline V gene. This CDR3 has 13 residues. The CDR3 protein is CASRQGAYSDYTF. CDR3 DNA, as far as it was read: TGTGCTAGCAGACAGGGGGCTTACTCC.

This clone has more than one count but fewer than ten. Genes here carry mouse names. The read falls 4 residues short of the CDR3 end, and the missing part is taken from the germline J gene. V gene TRBV13-1 combines with J gene TRBJ2-5; 12 bases map to TRBD2. Looked up from germline, CDR1 is NSHNY and CDR2 is SYGAGN. The CDR3 runs to 15 residues. The CDR3 protein is CASSERLGGRDTQYF. The DNA read from the CDR3 is TGTGCCAGCAGTGAGCGACTGGGGGGGCGCGAC.

A remark on this clone: The gene names here belong to mouse. The CDR3 end is not reached by the read, which stops 4 residues before it; the germline J gene fills it in. This chain uses TRBV13-1 with TRBJ2-3; D is possibly TRBD1 (6 bases). Trimming took 3 bases from V and 0 from J, leaving 14 bases between them. CDR1 is NSHNY, CDR2 SYGAGN, per germline. This CDR3 contains 16 residues. The CDR3 spells CASSGPGQSSAETLYF. The CDR3 bases that were read are TGTGCCAGCAGTGGCCCGGGACAATCTAGTGCAGAA.

On this clone: Genes here carry mouse names. The sequenced fragment ends 4 residues before the CDR3 boundary, so the rest is inferred from the germline J gene. This sample includes further DNA sequences coding for the same CDR3. The chain links TRBV13-3 to TRBJ2-1, with TRBD2 matching over 10 bases. The CDR3 is 14 residues long. J was trimmed by 1 base and V by 5 bases; bases with no gene match: 0. Germline CDR1 NNHDY, CDR2 SYVADS. The DNA read from the CDR3 is TGTGCCAGCAGACTGGGGGGGAACTATGCT. Its protein product is CASRLGGNYA. The CDR3, in full, reads CASRLGGNYAEQFF.

Turning to this clone: These gene names are mouse names. The read halts 4 residues ahead of the CDR3 end, with the missing end drawn from the germline J gene. The chain uses TRBV19 and TRBJ2-7; the match to TRBD1 covers 7 bases. Germline CDR1 FNHDT, CDR2 SITEND (reference sequence). The CDR3 covers 13 residues. With 4 bases clipped from V and 3 bases from J, the junction kept 4 bases outside the gene matches. Incomplete CDR3 DNA: TGTGCCAGCAGTGTCCGGGACAGCTAT. It is translated as CASSVRDSY. The entire CDR3 protein reads CASSVRDSYEQYF.